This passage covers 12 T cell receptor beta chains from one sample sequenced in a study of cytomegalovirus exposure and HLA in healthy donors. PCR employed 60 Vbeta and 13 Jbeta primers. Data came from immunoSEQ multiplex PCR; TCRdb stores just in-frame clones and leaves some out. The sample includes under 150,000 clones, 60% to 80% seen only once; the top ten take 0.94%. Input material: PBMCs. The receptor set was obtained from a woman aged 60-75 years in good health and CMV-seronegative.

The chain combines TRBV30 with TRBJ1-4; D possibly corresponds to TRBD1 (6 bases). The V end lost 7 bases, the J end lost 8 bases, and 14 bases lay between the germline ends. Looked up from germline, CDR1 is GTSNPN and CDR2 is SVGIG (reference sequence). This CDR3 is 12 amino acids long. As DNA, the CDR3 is TGTGCCTCCTTGGGGGCTCGGGAAAAACTGTTTTTT. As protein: CASLGAREKLFF. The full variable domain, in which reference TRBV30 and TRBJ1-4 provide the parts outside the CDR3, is SQTIHQWPATLVQPVGSPLSLECTVEGTSNPNLYWYRQAAGRGLQLLFYSVGIGQISSEVPQNLSASRPQDRQFILSSKKLLLSDSGFYLCASLGAREKLFFGSGTQLSVL.

As DNA, the CDR3 is TGTGCCAGCAGCGCGAGGACAGGGGTGGACACTGAAGCTTTCTTT. It is translated as CASSARTGVDTEAFF. The V and J genes are TRBV2 and TRBJ1-1; 9 positions agree with TRBD1. V was clipped by 6 bases and J by 3 bases; unmatched bases: 8. The CDR3 contains 15 residues. Per the germline V gene, CDR1 is SNHLY and CDR2 is FYNNEI.

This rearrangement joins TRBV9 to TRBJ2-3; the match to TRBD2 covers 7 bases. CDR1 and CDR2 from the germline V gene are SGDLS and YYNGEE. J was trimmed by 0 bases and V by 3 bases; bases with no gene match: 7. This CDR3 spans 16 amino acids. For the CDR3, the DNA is TGTGCCAGCAGCGATAAATCTAGCGGTAGCACAGATACGCAGTATTTT. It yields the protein CASSDKSSGSTDTQYF.

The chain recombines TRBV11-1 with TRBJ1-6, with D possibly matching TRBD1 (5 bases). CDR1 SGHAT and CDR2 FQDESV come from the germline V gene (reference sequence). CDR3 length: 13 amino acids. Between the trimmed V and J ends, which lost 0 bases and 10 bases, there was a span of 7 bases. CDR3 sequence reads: CASSLAEGSPLHF. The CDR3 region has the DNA TGTGCCAGCAGCTTAGCGGAGGGGTCACCCCTCCACTTT.

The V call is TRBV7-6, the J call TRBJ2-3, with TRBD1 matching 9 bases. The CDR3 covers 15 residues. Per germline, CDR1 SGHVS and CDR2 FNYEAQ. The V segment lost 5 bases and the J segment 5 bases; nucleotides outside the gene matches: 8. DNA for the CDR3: TGTGCCAGCAGCGCACCGGGACAGGGAATAGATACGCAGTATTTT. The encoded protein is CASSAPGQGIDTQYF.

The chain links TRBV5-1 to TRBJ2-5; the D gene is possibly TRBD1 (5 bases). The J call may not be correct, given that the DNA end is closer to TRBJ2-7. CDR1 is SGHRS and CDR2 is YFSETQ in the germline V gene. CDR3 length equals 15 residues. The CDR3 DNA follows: TGCGCCAGCAGCTTGGGACAGCCGCTTTCCTACGAGCAGTACTTC. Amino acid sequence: CASSLGQPLSYEQYF.

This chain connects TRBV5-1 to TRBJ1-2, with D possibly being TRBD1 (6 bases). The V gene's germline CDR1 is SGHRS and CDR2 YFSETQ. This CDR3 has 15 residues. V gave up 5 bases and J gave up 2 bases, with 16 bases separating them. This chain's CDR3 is CASRQSTGTNYGYTF. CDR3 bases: TGCGCCAGCAGGCAGTCGACAGGAACAAACTATGGCTACACCTTC.

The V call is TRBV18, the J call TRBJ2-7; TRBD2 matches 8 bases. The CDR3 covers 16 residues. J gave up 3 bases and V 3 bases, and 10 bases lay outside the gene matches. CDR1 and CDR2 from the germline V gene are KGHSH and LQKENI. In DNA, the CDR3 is TGTGCCAGCTCACCTCCCGGACTAGCTGAATTCTACGAGCAGTACTTC. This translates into CASSPPGLAEFYEQYF.

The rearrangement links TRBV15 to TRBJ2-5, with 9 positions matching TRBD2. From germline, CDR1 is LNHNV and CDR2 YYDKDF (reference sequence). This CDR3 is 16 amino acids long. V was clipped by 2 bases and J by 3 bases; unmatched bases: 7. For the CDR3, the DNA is TGTGCCACCAGCAGACCACCTTTAGCGGGAGAAGAGACCCAGTACTTC. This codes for CATSRPPLAGEETQYF.

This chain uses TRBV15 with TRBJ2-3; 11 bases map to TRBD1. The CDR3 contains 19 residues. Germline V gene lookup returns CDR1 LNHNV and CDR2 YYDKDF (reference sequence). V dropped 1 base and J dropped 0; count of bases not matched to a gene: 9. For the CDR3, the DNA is TGTGCCACCAGCAGAGGGGGACAGGGGGGAGCCTATAGCACAGATACGCAGTATTTT. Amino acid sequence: CATSRGGQGGAYSTDTQYF.

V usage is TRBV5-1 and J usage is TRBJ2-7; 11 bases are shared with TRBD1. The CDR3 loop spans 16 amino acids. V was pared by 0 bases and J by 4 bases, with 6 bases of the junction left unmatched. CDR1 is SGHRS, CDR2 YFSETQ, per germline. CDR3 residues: CASSLDGQGATYEQYF. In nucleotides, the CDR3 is TGCGCCAGCAGCTTGGACGGACAGGGGGCGACGTACGAGCAGTACTTC.

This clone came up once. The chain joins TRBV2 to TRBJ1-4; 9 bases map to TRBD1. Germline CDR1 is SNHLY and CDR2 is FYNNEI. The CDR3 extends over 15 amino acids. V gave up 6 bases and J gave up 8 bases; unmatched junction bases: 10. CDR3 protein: CASSNTGTGSEKLFF. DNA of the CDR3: TGTGCCAGCAGCAATACCGGGACAGGGTCGGAAAAACTGTTTTTT.